This T cell receptor (beta chain) was recorded in a study of blood T cell repertoires in COVID-19. Study summary: COVID-19 samples, acute and convalescent, were from the United States, Italy and Spain. PBMCs, B-cell-depleted T cells, or T cells were the source of the cDNA or gDNA that made up the material.

This CDR3 is 14 amino acids long. The junction had 3 bases not matched to a gene; V was cut back by 1 base and J by 5 bases. Germline V gene lookup returns CDR1 MNHEY and CDR2 SVGEGT. In the authors' methods: Amplification from reference gene primers served as the basis for estimated nucleated cell counts. TCRdb keeps only in-frame clones here, not all; method: immunoSEQ multiplex PCR. V, J and clone size are those of that table, while D and trimming were read from the DNA. The sample includes more than 80,000 clones, 80% to 90% of them seen just once. Sequencing used peripheral blood. The V and J genes are TRBV6-2 or TRBV6-3 and TRBJ2-3, with 7 bases matching TRBD2. This TCR derives from a man older than 75 with acute or convalescent COVID-19. The CDR3, as DNA: TGTGCCAGCAGTTACTTTACGGGAGGAGATACGCAGTATTTT. Its translation is CASSYFTGGDTQYF.